Reported below is one T cell receptor beta chain. No antigen is known for it. Amplification used 60 Vbeta primers and 13 Jbeta primers. Sequencing used immunoSEQ multiplex PCR; TCRdb keeps in-frame clones, though not all of them. The table for this sample gives about 200,000 clones. This record comes from a study of cytomegalovirus exposure and HLA in healthy donors. Study background: T cells numbering around 180 million yielded some 120 million unique TCR beta sequences in an earlier analysis.

The study, taken as a whole, reports: In a later analysis, common viral pathogens appeared linked to several of the most significant clusters. Follow-up analysis found HLA locus-dependent TCR association rates, highest for DRB1 and lowest for HLA-C. In a later analysis, CMV-associated beta chains were mostly HLA-associated, it appeared.

Germline V gene data show CDR1 as MNHEY and CDR2 as SMNVEV (reference sequence). With 3 bases removed from V and 9 bases from J, the gap between germline ends came to 15 bases. This CDR3 has 13 amino acids. The chain employs TRBV27 and TRBJ2-7, with D perhaps TRBD1 (6 bases). The sequence was collected from a girl aged 2 to 10 in good health and CMV-seropositive. The sequenced sample was PBMCs. The CDR3 is CASSFKGDGVQYF. In nucleotides, the CDR3 is TGTGCCAGCAGTTTTAAGGGGGATGGGGTGCAGTACTTC.